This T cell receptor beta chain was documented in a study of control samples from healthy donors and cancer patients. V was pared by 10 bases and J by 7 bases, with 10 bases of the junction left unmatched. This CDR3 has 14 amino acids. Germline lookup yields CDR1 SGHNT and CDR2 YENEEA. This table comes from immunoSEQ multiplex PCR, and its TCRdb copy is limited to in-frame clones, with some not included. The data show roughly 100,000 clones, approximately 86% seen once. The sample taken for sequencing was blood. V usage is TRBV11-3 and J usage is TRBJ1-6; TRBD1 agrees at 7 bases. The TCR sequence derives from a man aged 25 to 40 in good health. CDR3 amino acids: CATGDRVRNSPLHF. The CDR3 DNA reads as TGTGCCACCGGAGACAGGGTCAGGAATTCACCCCTCCACTTT.